By share of the sample, the clone carrying this T cell receptor (beta chain) is medium-sized. Its matching antigen is unknown. The CDR3 is 12 residues long. CDR1 is DFQATT and CDR2 is SNEGSKA in the germline V gene (reference sequence). V lost 4 bases, J lost 5 bases, and 9 bases lay in between. This sample was included in a study of spatial heterogeneity in lung cancer. Overall study results and limits: Expanded alpha and beta TCR counts within tumors tracked tumor mutation counts.

TCRdb reanalysed the 5' RACE reads using MiXCR and keeps one entry per CDR3 protein. The sample has roughly 2,900 distinct CDR3 sequences, 10% seen once. The sample's time point: sample taken at primary tumor resection. V and J are TRBV20-1 and TRBJ2-1; D is unresolved. The clonotype originates from a female donor with early-stage non-small cell lung cancer. The sample here was lung tumor tissue, taken at surgery. The CDR3 loop is CSATDNDNEQFF. CDR3 in DNA: TGCAGTGCTACCGATAATGACAATGAGCAGTTCTTC.